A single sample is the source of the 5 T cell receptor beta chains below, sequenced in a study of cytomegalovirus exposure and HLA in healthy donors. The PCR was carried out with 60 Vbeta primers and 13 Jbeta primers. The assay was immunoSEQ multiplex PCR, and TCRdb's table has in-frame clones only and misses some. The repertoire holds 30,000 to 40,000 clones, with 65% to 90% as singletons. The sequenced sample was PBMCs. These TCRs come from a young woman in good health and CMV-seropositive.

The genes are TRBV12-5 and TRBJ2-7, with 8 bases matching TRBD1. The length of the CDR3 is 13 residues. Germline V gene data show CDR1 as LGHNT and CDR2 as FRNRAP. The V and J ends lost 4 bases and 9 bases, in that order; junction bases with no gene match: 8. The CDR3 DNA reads TGTGCTAGTGGTTCTGGACAGGGTGGGGTGCAGTACTTC. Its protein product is CASGSGQGGVQYF.

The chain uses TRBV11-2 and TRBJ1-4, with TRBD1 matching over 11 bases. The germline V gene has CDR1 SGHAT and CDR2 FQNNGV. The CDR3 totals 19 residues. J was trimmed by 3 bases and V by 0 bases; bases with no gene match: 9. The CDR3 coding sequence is TGTGCCAGCAGCTTAGAGGAGGACAGGGGGCGCGGGTCTAATGAAAAACTGTTTTTT. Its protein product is CASSLEEDRGRGSNEKLFF.

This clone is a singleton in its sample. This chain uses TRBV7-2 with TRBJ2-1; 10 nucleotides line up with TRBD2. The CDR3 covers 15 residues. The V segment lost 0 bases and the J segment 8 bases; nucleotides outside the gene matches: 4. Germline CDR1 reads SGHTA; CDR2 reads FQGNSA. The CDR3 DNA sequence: TGTGCCAGCAGCTTAGCGGCTAGCGGGAGTGATGAGCAGTTCTTC. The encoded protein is CASSLAASGSDEQFF.

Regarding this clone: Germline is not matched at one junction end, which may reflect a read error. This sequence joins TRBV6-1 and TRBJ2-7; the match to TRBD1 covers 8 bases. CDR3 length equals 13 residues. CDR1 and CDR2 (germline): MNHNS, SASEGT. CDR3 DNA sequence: TGTGCCAGCAGTGAAGCTCCGGACAGGGTCGCAAACTTC. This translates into CASSEAPDRVANF.

CDR3 sequence reads: CATSRVQTGISNSPLHF. The DNA for the CDR3 is TGTGCCACCAGCAGAGTACAGACAGGGATTTCAAATTCACCCCTCCACTTT. The chain has TRBV15 and TRBJ1-6; 7 bases map to TRBD1. The V gene's germline CDR1 is LNHNV and CDR2 YYDKDF (reference sequence). This CDR3 has 17 residues. Trimming took 1 base from V and 7 from J; bases not matched to a gene: 10.